What follows are 2 T cell receptor beta chains derived from one specimen sequenced in a study of control samples from healthy donors and cancer patients. TCRdb's table, derived via immunoSEQ multiplex PCR, lists solely in-frame clones and lacks some. The sample includes approximately 100,000 clones, roughly 90% seen only once; the top ten take about 3%. The specimen sequenced was blood. The receptors originated from a human donor in good health. The donor label of this sample is uncertain.

The chain employs TRBV29-1 and TRBJ2-2, with D perhaps matching TRBD1 (5 bases). The CDR3 spans 13 residues. Trimming pared 3 bases from V and 2 bases from J, leaving 7 bases between. Germline values: CDR1 SQVTM, CDR2 ANQGSEA. In DNA form, the CDR3 reads TGCAGCGTTGACGACAGAAACACCGGGGAGCTGTTTTTT. Amino acid sequence: CSVDDRNTGELFF.

The V call is TRBV11-2, the J call TRBJ2-2, with D perhaps being TRBD1 or TRBD2 (5 bases each). This CDR3 contains 15 residues. The germline CDR1 and CDR2 sequences are SGHAT and FQNNGV. V was shortened by 5 bases and J by 8 bases, with 18 bases between the two germline ends. CDR3 DNA sequence: TGTGCCAGCAGCGCTCCCGGGGCCGGGGCGGGGGAGCTGTTTTTT. Translated, it gives CASSAPGAGAGELFF.